The source of this TCR beta chain is a study of blood T cell repertoires in COVID-19. Turning to the study itself: Acute and convalescent COVID-19 specimens originated in the United States, Italy and Spain. The analysed material was cDNA or gDNA that came from T cells, B-cell-depleted T cells, or PBMCs.

Germline values: CDR1 MNHNS, CDR2 SASEGT. The CDR3 is 14 residues long. With 3 bases removed from V and 1 base from J, the gap between germline ends came to 6 bases. In the study's own analysis: Reference gene primer amplification yielded estimated nucleated cell counts. Sequencing was performed with immunoSEQ multiplex PCR; in TCRdb, only in-frame clones are kept and a portion is missing. V, J and clone size derive from that table, while D and trimming were established from the DNA sequence. The sample yields under 300,000 clones, around 90% seen once. The source material was peripheral blood. This chain joins TRBV6-1 and TRBJ2-2; D unclear. The source is a man aged 60-69 years who had recovered from COVID-19. CDR3 region: CASSDPWNTGELFF. CDR3 sequence (DNA): TGTGCCAGCAGTGATCCATGGAACACCGGGGAGCTGTTTTTT.